Listed below are T cell receptor beta chains from one sample, sequenced in a study of blood T cell repertoires in COVID-19. Clones were read by immunoSEQ multiplex PCR, and TCRdb kept only the in-frame ones, dropping some. The sample carries roughly 110,000 clones, 82% recorded once. Source material: peripheral blood. Every receptor here comes from a man aged 65 to 79 with acute or convalescent COVID-19. The CDR3 runs from the conserved cysteine through the conserved F or W. Fields, in order: J gene, D gene, clone size, V gene, CDR3 DNA, CDR3 protein. A D gene is named only where the DNA matches it firmly. Part of the rows lack a size; the others show once, few, many or a class for expanded clones.

j_gene: TRBJ2-3; d_gene: TRBD1; abundance: -; v_gene: TRBV10-3; CDR3nt: TGTGCCTCATCCGGCTTCCGGGGACAGGGGTCCGACACAGATACGCAGTATTTT; CDR3aa: CASSGFRGQGSDTDTQYF
j_gene: TRBJ1-1; d_gene: TRBD1; abundance: -; v_gene: TRBV5-1; CDR3nt: TGCGCCAGCAGCTTTTTCAGGACAGGGAAAGCCACTGAAGCTTTCTTT; CDR3aa: CASSFFRTGKATEAFF
j_gene: TRBJ2-7; d_gene: -; abundance: -; v_gene: TRBV3-1/TRBV3-2; CDR3nt: TGTGCCAGCAGCCGCTCAACGGGGGCCTACGAGCAGTACTTC; CDR3aa: CASSRSTGAYEQYF
j_gene: TRBJ1-2; d_gene: -; abundance: -; v_gene: TRBV28; CDR3nt: TGTGCCAGCAGTTTTGGGGCCAACTATGGCTACACCTTC; CDR3aa: CASSFGANYGYTF
j_gene: TRBJ2-3; d_gene: -; abundance: once; v_gene: TRBV25-1; CDR3nt: TGTGCCAGCAGCCGGGCAGATACGCAGTATTTT; CDR3aa: CASSRADTQYF
j_gene: TRBJ2-1; d_gene: TRBD2; abundance: -; v_gene: TRBV3-1/TRBV3-2; CDR3nt: TGTGCCAGCAGCCATTATAGCGGGACCCTGTTCTTC; CDR3aa: CASSHYSGTLFF
j_gene: TRBJ2-3; d_gene: -; abundance: -; v_gene: TRBV5-1; CDR3nt: TGCGCCAGCAGCTATAATGATAGACAGGTTTCCTACACAGATACGCAGTATTTT; CDR3aa: CASSYNDRQVSYTDTQYF
j_gene: TRBJ2-3; d_gene: TRBD2; abundance: -; v_gene: TRBV2; CDR3nt: TGTGCCAGCAGTGATAGCGGGAGCGGGGAAGATACGCAGTATTTT; CDR3aa: CASSDSGSGEDTQYF
j_gene: TRBJ2-6; d_gene: TRBD1; abundance: -; v_gene: TRBV5-1; CDR3nt: TGCGCCAGCAGCCGTCTGGGTGGGACCGGACAGGGGGTATTTTCTGGGGCCAACGTCCTGACTTTC; CDR3aa: CASSRLGGTGQGVFSGANVLTF
j_gene: TRBJ1-5; d_gene: TRBD1; abundance: -; v_gene: TRBV28; CDR3nt: TGTGCCAGCAGTTTGGGACAGGTGGACAATCAGCCCCAGCATTTT; CDR3aa: CASSLGQVDNQPQHF
j_gene: TRBJ1-4; d_gene: -; abundance: -; v_gene: TRBV29-1; CDR3nt: TGCAGCGCCCCAGCGGGGGCAGGTGAAAAACTGTTTTTT; CDR3aa: CSAPAGAGEKLFF
j_gene: TRBJ2-5; d_gene: TRBD1; abundance: -; v_gene: TRBV28; CDR3nt: TGTGCCAGCAGGGCGACCGGGACAGGGTGGGGAGATGCCCAGTACTTC; CDR3aa: CASRATGTGWGDAQYF
j_gene: TRBJ2-2; d_gene: TRBD1; abundance: -; v_gene: TRBV9; CDR3nt: TGTGCCACCTCCCCGGGACAGGGGACCGGGGAGCTGTTTTTT; CDR3aa: CATSPGQGTGELFF
j_gene: TRBJ1-5; d_gene: TRBD1; abundance: -; v_gene: TRBV19; CDR3nt: TGTGCCAGTAGGGCCGGGACAGGGAATCAGCCCCAGCATTTT; CDR3aa: CASRAGTGNQPQHF
j_gene: TRBJ2-7; d_gene: TRBD2; abundance: -; v_gene: TRBV5-1; CDR3nt: TGCGCCACCACCCTCAGCGGGGGGAATGAGAACGAGCAGTACTTC; CDR3aa: CATTLSGGNENEQYF
j_gene: TRBJ2-1; d_gene: -; abundance: -; v_gene: TRBV3-1/TRBV3-2; CDR3nt: TGTGCCAGCAGCCACAGCGGGTCCTACAATGAGCAGTTCTTC; CDR3aa: CASSHSGSYNEQFF
j_gene: TRBJ1-4; d_gene: -; abundance: -; v_gene: TRBV5-1; CDR3nt: TGCGCCAGACCTAACCAGGGGCCAGGGGAAAAACTGTTTTTT; CDR3aa: CARPNQGPGEKLFF
j_gene: TRBJ2-7; d_gene: TRBD2; abundance: -; v_gene: TRBV5-1; CDR3nt: TGCGCCAGCAGCTTGGGTAGCGGGGGGCCAGGGAAAGAGCAGTACTTC; CDR3aa: CASSLGSGGPGKEQYF
j_gene: TRBJ1-5; d_gene: -; abundance: -; v_gene: TRBV18; CDR3nt: TGTGCCAGCTCGGGACTGGTTGATCAGCCCCAGCATTTT; CDR3aa: CASSGLVDQPQHF
j_gene: TRBJ1-3; d_gene: -; abundance: -; v_gene: TRBV5-1; CDR3nt: TGCGCCAGCAGCTTAAGTTTGGAGGGGAGAAACACCATATATTTT; CDR3aa: CASSLSLEGRNTIYF
j_gene: TRBJ2-1; d_gene: TRBD1; abundance: -; v_gene: TRBV5-1; CDR3nt: TGCGCCAGCAGCCAGGGACAGGGAGGTACTGAGCAGTTCTTC; CDR3aa: CASSQGQGGTEQFF
j_gene: TRBJ1-1; d_gene: -; abundance: -; v_gene: TRBV7-8; CDR3nt: TGTGCCAGCAGCCCCTCCCCGCGGGTCGGGGCTTTCTTT; CDR3aa: CASSPSPRVGAFF
j_gene: TRBJ1-1; d_gene: -; abundance: -; v_gene: TRBV30; CDR3nt: TGTGCCTGGATATCCAGGACTGAAGCTTTCTTT; CDR3aa: CAWISRTEAFF
j_gene: TRBJ1-1; d_gene: -; abundance: few; v_gene: TRBV30; CDR3nt: TGTGCCTGGAGCTTGGTAGCAGGGTCTTTCTTT; CDR3aa: CAWSLVAGSFF
j_gene: TRBJ1-6; d_gene: -; abundance: few; v_gene: TRBV30; CDR3nt: TGTGCCTGGAGTCCCTCCAGGCTTCCCCTCCACTTT; CDR3aa: CAWSPSRLPLHF
j_gene: TRBJ1-2; d_gene: -; abundance: -; v_gene: TRBV19; CDR3nt: TGTGCCAGTAGTATCTCGGGACTCGGAAGGCCCTATGGCTACACCTTC; CDR3aa: CASSISGLGRPYGYTF
j_gene: TRBJ2-2; d_gene: TRBD2; abundance: -; v_gene: TRBV6-5; CDR3nt: TGTGCCAGCAGATGGGGGGGTAACACCGGGGAGCTGTTTTTT; CDR3aa: CASRWGGNTGELFF
j_gene: TRBJ2-7; d_gene: -; abundance: -; v_gene: TRBV7-9; CDR3nt: TGTGCCAGCAGCCCCCAGGGGCTGCCTAGCGGAGAGCAGTACTTC; CDR3aa: CASSPQGLPSGEQYF
j_gene: TRBJ1-1; d_gene: -; abundance: -; v_gene: TRBV28; CDR3nt: TGTGCCAGCAGCCCAGGACCGGGGAGAGGTGAAGCTTTCTTT; CDR3aa: CASSPGPGRGEAFF
j_gene: TRBJ2-2; d_gene: -; abundance: once; v_gene: TRBV5-1; CDR3nt: TGCGCCAGCAGCCCTAGACAGCCCTCGAACACCGGGGAGCTGTTTTTT; CDR3aa: CASSPRQPSNTGELFF
j_gene: TRBJ2-2; d_gene: TRBD1; abundance: -; v_gene: TRBV11-2; CDR3nt: TGTGCCAGCACTTCCGACAGGGGGTTTAACACCGGGGAGCTGTTTTTT; CDR3aa: CASTSDRGFNTGELFF
j_gene: TRBJ2-3; d_gene: -; abundance: -; v_gene: TRBV7-9; CDR3nt: TGTGCCAGCAGCTCTGACTGGACTCAGTATTTT; CDR3aa: CASSSDWTQYF